This is a list of T cell receptor beta chains from one sample in a study of blood T cells in healthy people across ages. TCRdb re-called the 5' RACE reads with MiXCR, one entry per CDR3 protein. The table lists about a million distinct CDR3 sequences, 51% of them singletons. What was sequenced was blood. These receptors originate from a woman aged 55-75 years in good health. Each CDR3 is given with its conserved first and last residue. Fields, in order: V gene, clone size, J gene, D gene, CDR3 DNA, CDR3 protein. A D gene is named only where the DNA matches it firmly. Expanded clones get a size class; other rows say once, few or many, or leave the size out.

v_call: TRBV6-6; clone_size: NA; j_call: TRBJ2-1; d_call: NA; cdr3_nt: TGTGCCTCGGTAGCGGCGTACCAAGAGACCCAGTTCTTC; cdr3_aa: CASVAAYQETQFF
v_call: TRBV11-2; clone_size: few; j_call: TRBJ2-6; d_call: NA; cdr3_nt: TGTGCCAGCAGCTTATGGGAACCTGGGGCCAACGTCCTGACTTTC; cdr3_aa: CASSLWEPGANVLTF
v_call: TRBV12-3/TRBV12-4; clone_size: NA; j_call: TRBJ1-2; d_call: TRBD1; cdr3_nt: TGTGCCACAAAGACAGGGGACGTTGATGGCTACACCTTC; cdr3_aa: CATKTGDVDGYTF
v_call: TRBV2; clone_size: NA; j_call: TRBJ2-4; d_call: NA; cdr3_nt: TGTGCCAGCCGTGAAAGGAGGGGAGGGGGAAACATTCAGTACTTC; cdr3_aa: CASRERRGGGNIQYF
v_call: TRBV11-2; clone_size: few; j_call: TRBJ2-7; d_call: NA; cdr3_nt: TGTGCCAGCAGCTCCCCCGGGACAGGGAGGGTAGCGGGAGCAACTCACTACGAGCAGTACTTC; cdr3_aa: CASSSPGTGRVAGATHYEQYF
v_call: TRBV5-5; clone_size: many; j_call: TRBJ2-7; d_call: NA; cdr3_nt: TGTGCCAGCAGCCGAGGTGGTCAGGGGACCTACGAGCAGTACTTC; cdr3_aa: CASSRGGQGTYEQYF
v_call: TRBV3-1; clone_size: NA; j_call: TRBJ2-3; d_call: NA; cdr3_nt: TGTGCCAGCAGCCCAGACAGTAGTGTCCCTTTCGGTACGCAGTATTTT; cdr3_aa: CASSPDSSVPFGTQYF
v_call: TRBV7-9; clone_size: NA; j_call: TRBJ2-1; d_call: NA; cdr3_nt: TGTGCCAGCAGCTCTCCTCGCGGGACGTACAATGAGCAGTTCTTC; cdr3_aa: CASSSPRGTYNEQFF
v_call: TRBV7-9; clone_size: once; j_call: TRBJ2-7; d_call: NA; cdr3_nt: TGTGCCAGCAGGTGGACAGAACCTTCCTACGAGCAGTACTTC; cdr3_aa: CASRWTEPSYEQYF
v_call: TRBV4-1; clone_size: NA; j_call: TRBJ1-2; d_call: NA; cdr3_nt: TGCGCCAGCAGCCCCCGGGATGGGGCAGGAGGCTACACCTTC; cdr3_aa: CASSPRDGAGGYTF
v_call: TRBV3-1; clone_size: once; j_call: TRBJ1-1; d_call: NA; cdr3_nt: TGTGCCAGCAGCCAAGACATCGTCACTGAAGCTTTCTTT; cdr3_aa: CASSQDIVTEAFF
v_call: TRBV6-2/TRBV6-3; clone_size: NA; j_call: TRBJ2-5; d_call: NA; cdr3_nt: TGTGCCAGCAGTTACACACATTCGTACCAAGAGACCCGGTACTTC; cdr3_aa: CASSYTHSYQETRYF
v_call: TRBV13; clone_size: few; j_call: TRBJ2-7; d_call: NA; cdr3_nt: TGTGCCAGCAGCACCGGACAGAGGTACGAGCAGTACTTC; cdr3_aa: CASSTGQRYEQYF
v_call: TRBV5-6; clone_size: NA; j_call: TRBJ2-1; d_call: NA; cdr3_nt: TGTGCCAGCAGCCCAGGCACGGGGCGATCGTACAATGAGCAGTTCTTC; cdr3_aa: CASSPGTGRSYNEQFF
v_call: TRBV20-1; clone_size: NA; j_call: TRBJ1-2; d_call: TRBD1; cdr3_nt: TGCAGTGTTGCCGGGACAGGGGGCGCCCATGGCTACACCTTC; cdr3_aa: CSVAGTGGAHGYTF
v_call: TRBV9; clone_size: NA; j_call: TRBJ1-2; d_call: TRBD1; cdr3_nt: TGTGCCAGCAGCGTAGATGGACAGGCCTGGAGGTATGGCTACACCTTC; cdr3_aa: CASSVDGQAWRYGYTF
v_call: TRBV29-1; clone_size: few; j_call: TRBJ2-1; d_call: TRBD2; cdr3_nt: TGCAGCGGAGGACTAGCGGGAGCAACCTACAATGAGCAGTTCTTC; cdr3_aa: CSGGLAGATYNEQFF
v_call: TRBV7-2; clone_size: NA; j_call: TRBJ1-4; d_call: NA; cdr3_nt: TGTGCCAGCAGCTTAGAACTGGGGGCCCCTACAACTAATGAAAAACTGTTTTTT; cdr3_aa: CASSLELGAPTTNEKLFF
v_call: TRBV24-1; clone_size: NA; j_call: TRBJ2-3; d_call: TRBD2; cdr3_nt: TGTGCCACCAGTGATTCTGGGCGGGAGGGCCTTTCCGAACAGACAGATACGCAGTATTTT; cdr3_aa: CATSDSGREGLSEQTDTQYF
v_call: TRBV27; clone_size: NA; j_call: TRBJ2-1; d_call: TRBD2; cdr3_nt: TGTGCCAGCAGTCGGACCCGAGGACTAGCGGCCAGCGTGGGGGAGTACAATGAGCAGTTCTTC; cdr3_aa: CASSRTRGLAASVGEYNEQFF
v_call: TRBV28; clone_size: NA; j_call: TRBJ2-4; d_call: TRBD2; cdr3_nt: TGTGCCAGCAGAGGACACAAAGCGGGAGAAAACATTCAGTACTTC; cdr3_aa: CASRGHKAGENIQYF
v_call: TRBV24-1; clone_size: many; j_call: TRBJ2-5; d_call: NA; cdr3_nt: TGTGCCACCAGTGATTCCCCCTGGGGGGAGCAGTACTTC; cdr3_aa: CATSDSPWGEQYF
v_call: TRBV9; clone_size: NA; j_call: TRBJ2-4; d_call: NA; cdr3_nt: TGTGCCAGCAGCCCAGGGGCAGGGCTGGACATTCAGTACTTC; cdr3_aa: CASSPGAGLDIQYF
v_call: TRBV6-5; clone_size: NA; j_call: TRBJ2-1; d_call: NA; cdr3_nt: TGTGCCAGCAGTGAGACAGTAACCTCCTTGAATGAGCAGTTCTTC; cdr3_aa: CASSETVTSLNEQFF
v_call: TRBV20-1; clone_size: NA; j_call: TRBJ2-5; d_call: TRBD1; cdr3_nt: TGCAGTGCTAGACCCAGGGGGCAGGGAGAGACCCAGTACTTC; cdr3_aa: CSARPRGQGETQYF
v_call: TRBV6-2/TRBV6-3; clone_size: NA; j_call: TRBJ2-5; d_call: NA; cdr3_nt: TGTGCCAGCAGAGACTCCGGAGGGGAGACCCAGTACTTC; cdr3_aa: CASRDSGGETQYF
v_call: TRBV7-9; clone_size: NA; j_call: TRBJ1-1; d_call: NA; cdr3_nt: TGTGCCAGCAGCTTAGTACAGGGAGGAACTGAAGCTTTCTTT; cdr3_aa: CASSLVQGGTEAFF
v_call: TRBV7-2; clone_size: NA; j_call: TRBJ2-4; d_call: NA; cdr3_nt: TGTGCCAGCAGTAAGCGGACACTAGCCAAAAACATTCAGTACTTC; cdr3_aa: CASSKRTLAKNIQYF
v_call: TRBV12-5; clone_size: NA; j_call: TRBJ2-1; d_call: NA; cdr3_nt: TGTGCTAGTGGTTTGGTGGCAGGGATGTATAATGAGCAGTTCTTC; cdr3_aa: CASGLVAGMYNEQFF
v_call: TRBV28; clone_size: few; j_call: TRBJ1-2; d_call: NA; cdr3_nt: TGTGCCAGCAGTTTATCCTCCGGAGCTAACTATGGCTACACCTTC; cdr3_aa: CASSLSSGANYGYTF
v_call: TRBV12-3/TRBV12-4; clone_size: few; j_call: TRBJ2-5; d_call: TRBD1; cdr3_nt: TGTGCCAGCAGTCCCCGACAGGGACGAGAGACCCAGTACTTC; cdr3_aa: CASSPRQGRETQYF
v_call: TRBV7-2; clone_size: few; j_call: TRBJ2-7; d_call: NA; cdr3_nt: TGTGCCAGCAGCAACAGGAACTACGAGCAGTACTTC; cdr3_aa: CASSNRNYEQYF
v_call: TRBV6-2/TRBV6-3; clone_size: many; j_call: TRBJ2-7; d_call: TRBD2; cdr3_nt: TGTGCCAGCAGCCCCTCGGGCGGGAGCTACGAGCAGTACTTC; cdr3_aa: CASSPSGGSYEQYF
v_call: TRBV7-2; clone_size: NA; j_call: TRBJ2-3; d_call: NA; cdr3_nt: TGTGCCAGCAGCGACTCACGGGGCGGAGGAGCAGATACGCAGTATTTT; cdr3_aa: CASSDSRGGGADTQYF
v_call: TRBV6-5; clone_size: NA; j_call: TRBJ1-2; d_call: NA; cdr3_nt: TGTGCCAGCAGAGGCTTCCCCTATGGCTACACCTTC; cdr3_aa: CASRGFPYGYTF
v_call: TRBV7-2; clone_size: NA; j_call: TRBJ2-3; d_call: NA; cdr3_nt: TGTGCCAGCAACCGGGGGTCTAGCCTAGATACGCAGTATTTT; cdr3_aa: CASNRGSSLDTQYF
v_call: TRBV5-6; clone_size: few; j_call: TRBJ1-2; d_call: NA; cdr3_nt: TGTGCCAGCAGCTTGGTGCTATCCGCTAACTATGGCTACACCTTC; cdr3_aa: CASSLVLSANYGYTF
v_call: TRBV7-3; clone_size: NA; j_call: TRBJ2-1; d_call: TRBD1; cdr3_nt: TGTGCCAGCAGCCCAACGGGACAGGATTACAATGAGCAGTTCTTC; cdr3_aa: CASSPTGQDYNEQFF